A selection of T cell receptor beta chains follows, all from one sample in a study of shared clonotypes between healthy human individuals. Profiled with immunoSEQ multiplex PCR; TCRdb holds only in-frame clones, not every one. The sample records about 380,000 clones, roughly 96% being singletons. Sequencing used memory CD8+ T cells sorted from blood. The receptors come from a man aged 25 to 40 in good health. Each CDR3 is given with its conserved first and last residue. Fields, in order: J gene, V gene, CDR3 protein.

J gene: TRBJ2-3
V gene: TRBV19
CDR3 protein: CASTELATSTDTQYF

J gene: TRBJ2-1
V gene: TRBV4-1
CDR3 protein: CASSQEAGVYNEQFF

J gene: TRBJ2-1
V gene: TRBV5-6
CDR3 protein: CASSPGRYNEQFF

J gene: TRBJ2-2
V gene: TRBV10-2
CDR3 protein: CASRDRGNTGELFF

J gene: TRBJ2-3
V gene: TRBV29-1
CDR3 protein: CSVGGAVRDLGTDTQYF

J gene: TRBJ2-1
V gene: TRBV7-2
CDR3 protein: CASSLNRLASSYNEQFF

J gene: TRBJ2-1
V gene: TRBV7-3
CDR3 protein: CASSSSSGLADNEQFF

J gene: TRBJ2-7
V gene: TRBV5-6
CDR3 protein: CASNGRGRLGGSIYEQYF

J gene: TRBJ2-5
V gene: TRBV15
CDR3 protein: CATSGPGQGRQETQYF

J gene: TRBJ2-7
V gene: TRBV6-1
CDR3 protein: CASRSGTGVEQYF

J gene: TRBJ1-1
V gene: TRBV28
CDR3 protein: CASSSSSTGYSEAFF

J gene: TRBJ2-1
V gene: TRBV7-8
CDR3 protein: CASSTPGRRVYNEQFF

J gene: TRBJ2-1
V gene: TRBV4-2
CDR3 protein: CASSQDRGSYNEQFF

J gene: TRBJ2-2
V gene: TRBV7-9
CDR3 protein: CASSSFDRGQGQSPGELFF

J gene: TRBJ2-1
V gene: TRBV10-3
CDR3 protein: CAIHDRDNEQFF

J gene: TRBJ1-1
V gene: TRBV28
CDR3 protein: CASSQGGSVNTEAFF

J gene: TRBJ2-7
V gene: TRBV9
CDR3 protein: CASSVGDGPYEQYF

J gene: TRBJ2-1
V gene: TRBV18
CDR3 protein: CASSLSGIVYNEQFF

J gene: TRBJ2-5
V gene: TRBV18
CDR3 protein: CASSRLERETQYF

J gene: TRBJ2-7
V gene: TRBV19
CDR3 protein: CASSWGGSTYEQYF

J gene: TRBJ2-3
V gene: TRBV28
CDR3 protein: CASSRLPDTQYF

J gene: TRBJ1-5
V gene: TRBV10-1
CDR3 protein: CASKGQPQHF

J gene: TRBJ2-5
V gene: TRBV30
CDR3 protein: CAWSLNSGFETQYF

J gene: TRBJ2-5
V gene: TRBV18
CDR3 protein: CASSPGTGETQYF

J gene: TRBJ2-2
V gene: TRBV7-8
CDR3 protein: CASSLVVDSGELFF

J gene: TRBJ2-2
V gene: TRBV9
CDR3 protein: CASSSRVSHTGELFF